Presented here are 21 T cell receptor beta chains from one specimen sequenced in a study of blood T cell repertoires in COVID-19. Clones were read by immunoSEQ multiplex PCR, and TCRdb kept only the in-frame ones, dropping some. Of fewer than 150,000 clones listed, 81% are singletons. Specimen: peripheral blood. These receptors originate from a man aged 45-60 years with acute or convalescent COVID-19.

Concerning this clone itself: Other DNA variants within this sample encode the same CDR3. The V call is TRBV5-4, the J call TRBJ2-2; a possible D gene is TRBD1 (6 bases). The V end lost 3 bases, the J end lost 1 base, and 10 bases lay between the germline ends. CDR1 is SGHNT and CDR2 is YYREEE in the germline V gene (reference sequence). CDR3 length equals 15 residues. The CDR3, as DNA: TGTGCCAGCAGCTCCGGGACAAGGAACACCGGGGAGCTGTTTTTT. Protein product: CASSSGTRNTGELFF.

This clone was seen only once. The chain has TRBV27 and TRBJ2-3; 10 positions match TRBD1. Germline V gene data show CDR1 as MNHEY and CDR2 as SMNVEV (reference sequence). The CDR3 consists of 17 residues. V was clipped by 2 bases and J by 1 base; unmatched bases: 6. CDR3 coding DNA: TGTGCCAGCAGTTTACTATACGGGACAGGGGGCACAGATACGCAGTATTTT. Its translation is CASSLLYGTGGTDTQYF.

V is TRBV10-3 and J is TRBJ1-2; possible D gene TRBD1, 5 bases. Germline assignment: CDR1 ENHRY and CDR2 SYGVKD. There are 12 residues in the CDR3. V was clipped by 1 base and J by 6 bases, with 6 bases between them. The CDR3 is CAISEWGDGYTF. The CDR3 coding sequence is TGTGCCATCAGTGAGTGGGGGGATGGCTACACCTTC.

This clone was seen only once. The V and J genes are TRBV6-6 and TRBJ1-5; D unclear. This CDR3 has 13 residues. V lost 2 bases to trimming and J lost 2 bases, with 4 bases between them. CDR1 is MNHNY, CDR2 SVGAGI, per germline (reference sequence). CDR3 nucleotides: TGTGCCAGCAGTTACGAGGGCAATCAGCCCCAGCATTTT. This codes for CASSYEGNQPQHF.

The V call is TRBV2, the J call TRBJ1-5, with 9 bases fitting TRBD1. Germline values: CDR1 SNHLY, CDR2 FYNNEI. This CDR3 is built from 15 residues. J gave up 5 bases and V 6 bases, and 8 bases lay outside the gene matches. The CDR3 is CASRAGTGRHQPQHF. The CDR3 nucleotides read TGTGCCAGCAGGGCCGGGACAGGGAGGCATCAGCCCCAGCATTTT.

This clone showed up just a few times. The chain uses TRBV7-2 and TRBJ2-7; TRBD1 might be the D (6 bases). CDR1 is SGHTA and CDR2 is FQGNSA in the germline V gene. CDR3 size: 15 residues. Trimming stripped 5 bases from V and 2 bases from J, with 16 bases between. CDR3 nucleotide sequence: TGTGCCAGCAGCCCCCATTTGACAGGCGCCTACGAGCAGTACTTC. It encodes CASSPHLTGAYEQYF. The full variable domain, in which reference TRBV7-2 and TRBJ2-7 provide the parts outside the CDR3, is GAGVSQSPSNKVTEKGKDVELRCDPISGHTALYWYRQSLGQGLEFLIYFQGNSAPDKSGLPSDRFSAERTGGSVSTLTIQRTQQEDSAVYLCASSPHLTGAYEQYFGPGTRLTVT.

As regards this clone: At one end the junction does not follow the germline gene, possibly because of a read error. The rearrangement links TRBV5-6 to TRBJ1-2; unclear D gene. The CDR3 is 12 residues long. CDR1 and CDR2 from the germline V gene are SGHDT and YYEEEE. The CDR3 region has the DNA TGTGCCAGCAGCTTGGGCCGGGGAAGCTACACTTTC. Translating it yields CASSLGRGSYTF.

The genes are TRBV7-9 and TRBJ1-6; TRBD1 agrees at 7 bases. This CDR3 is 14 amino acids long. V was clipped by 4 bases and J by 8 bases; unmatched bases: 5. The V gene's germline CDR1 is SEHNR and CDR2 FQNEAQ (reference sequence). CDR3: CASSWDSPDSPLHF. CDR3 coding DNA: TGTGCCAGCAGCTGGGACAGCCCGGATTCACCCCTCCACTTT.

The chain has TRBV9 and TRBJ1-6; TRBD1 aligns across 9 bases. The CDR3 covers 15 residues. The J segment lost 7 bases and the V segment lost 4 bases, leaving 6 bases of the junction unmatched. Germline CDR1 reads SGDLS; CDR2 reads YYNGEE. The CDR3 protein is CASSKSGTGNSPLHF. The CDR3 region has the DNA TGTGCCAGCAGCAAATCCGGGACAGGGAATTCACCCCTCCACTTT. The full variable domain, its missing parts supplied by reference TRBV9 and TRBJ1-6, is DSGVTQTPKHLITATGQRVTLRCSPRSGDLSVYWYQQSLDQGLQFLIQYYNGEERAKGNILERFSAQQFPDLHSELNLSSLELGDSALYFCASSKSGTGNSPLHFGNGTRLTVT.

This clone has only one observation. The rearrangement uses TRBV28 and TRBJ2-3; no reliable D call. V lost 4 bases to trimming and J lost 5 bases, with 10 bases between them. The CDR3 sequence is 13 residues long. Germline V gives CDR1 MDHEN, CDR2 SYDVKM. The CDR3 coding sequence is TGTGCCAGCAGTTCCTCAGCGCTAGATACGCAGTATTTT. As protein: CASSSSALDTQYF.

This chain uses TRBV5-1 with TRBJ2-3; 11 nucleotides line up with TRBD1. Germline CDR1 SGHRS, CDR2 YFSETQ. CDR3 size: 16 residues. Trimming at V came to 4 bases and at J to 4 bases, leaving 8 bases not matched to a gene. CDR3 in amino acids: CASSPQGQGVADTQYF. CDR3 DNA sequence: TGCGCCAGCAGCCCCCAGGGACAGGGGGTCGCAGATACGCAGTATTTT.

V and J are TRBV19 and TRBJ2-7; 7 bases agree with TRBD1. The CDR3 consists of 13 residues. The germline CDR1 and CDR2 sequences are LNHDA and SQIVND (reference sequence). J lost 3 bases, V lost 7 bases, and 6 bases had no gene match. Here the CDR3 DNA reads TGTGCCAGTACGTCCCCAGGGGGCTACGAGCAGTACTTC. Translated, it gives CASTSPGGYEQYF.

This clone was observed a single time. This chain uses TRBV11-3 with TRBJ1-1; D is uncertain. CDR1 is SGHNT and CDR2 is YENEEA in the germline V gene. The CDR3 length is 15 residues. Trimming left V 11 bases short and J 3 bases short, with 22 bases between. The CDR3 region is CARGNLSMVYTEAFF. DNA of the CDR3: TGTGCCCGAGGAAATCTCTCGATGGTTTACACTGAAGCTTTCTTT.

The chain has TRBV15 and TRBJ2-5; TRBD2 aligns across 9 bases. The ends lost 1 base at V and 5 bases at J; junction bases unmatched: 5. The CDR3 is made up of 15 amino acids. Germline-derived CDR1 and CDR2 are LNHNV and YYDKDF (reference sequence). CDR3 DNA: TGTGCCACCAGCAGAGGCGGGGGGGCCCCGGAGACCCAGTACTTC. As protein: CATSRGGGAPETQYF.

CDR3 amino acids: CASSIPPGRTRMNTEAFF. The CDR3 coding sequence is TGTGCCAGCAGCATCCCACCGGGACGGACTAGGATGAACACTGAAGCTTTCTTT. The chain uses TRBV7-8 and TRBJ1-1; D is perhaps TRBD1 (5 bases). The CDR3 loop spans 18 amino acids. Trimming pared 5 bases from V and 0 bases from J, leaving 22 bases between. In germline, CDR1 is SGHVS, CDR2 FQNEAQ.

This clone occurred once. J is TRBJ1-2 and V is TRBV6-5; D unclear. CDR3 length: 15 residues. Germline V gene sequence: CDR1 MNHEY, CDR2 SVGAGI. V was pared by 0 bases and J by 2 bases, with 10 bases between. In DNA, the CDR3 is TGTGCCAGCAGTTACTCGAGAGTCGGGAACTATGGCTACACCTTC. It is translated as CASSYSRVGNYGYTF.

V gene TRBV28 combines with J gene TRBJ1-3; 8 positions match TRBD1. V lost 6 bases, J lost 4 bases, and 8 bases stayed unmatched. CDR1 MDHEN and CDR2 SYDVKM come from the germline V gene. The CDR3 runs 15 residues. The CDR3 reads CASSAGQAKGNTIYF. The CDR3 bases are TGTGCCAGCAGCGCGGGACAGGCAAAAGGAAACACCATATATTTT.

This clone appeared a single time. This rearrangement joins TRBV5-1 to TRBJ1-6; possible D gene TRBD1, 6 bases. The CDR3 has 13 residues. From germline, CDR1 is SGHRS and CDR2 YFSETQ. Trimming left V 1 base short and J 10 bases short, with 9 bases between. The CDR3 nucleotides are TGCGCCAGCAGCTTGTCAGGGGACTCACCCCTCCACTTT. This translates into CASSLSGDSPLHF.

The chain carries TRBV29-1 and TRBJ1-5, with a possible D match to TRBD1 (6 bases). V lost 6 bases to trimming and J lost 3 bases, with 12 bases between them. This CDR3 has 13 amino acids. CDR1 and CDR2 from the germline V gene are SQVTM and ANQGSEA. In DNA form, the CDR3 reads TGCAGCGTGACGGACAGCTACAATCAGCCCCAGCATTTT. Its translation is CSVTDSYNQPQHF.

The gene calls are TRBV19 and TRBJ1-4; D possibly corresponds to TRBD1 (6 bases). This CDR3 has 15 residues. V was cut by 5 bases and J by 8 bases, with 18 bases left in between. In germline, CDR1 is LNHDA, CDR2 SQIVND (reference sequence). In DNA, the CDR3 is TGTGCCAGTAGTCCGCCGACAGGATTGAAGGAAAAACTGTTTTTT. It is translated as CASSPPTGLKEKLFF.

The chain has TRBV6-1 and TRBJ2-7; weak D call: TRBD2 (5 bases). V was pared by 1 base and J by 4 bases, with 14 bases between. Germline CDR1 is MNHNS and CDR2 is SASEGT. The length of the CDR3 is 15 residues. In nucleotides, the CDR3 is TGTGCCAGCAGTGAAGAAGTCGGACCGGGGTACGAGCAGTACTTC. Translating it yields CASSEEVGPGYEQYF.